The rows below give T cell receptor beta chains drawn from one sample of a study of Ad26.COV2.S vaccination and SARS-CoV-2 variants. Assay used: immunoSEQ multiplex PCR; TCRdb lists only in-frame clones, some missing. In the table there are over 250,000 clones, more than 75% of which are singletons. The input for sequencing was peripheral blood, taken in a trial of Ad26.COV2.S vaccine versus placebo. The source is a person between 18 and 59 years old who received the Ad26.COV2.S COVID-19 vaccine or a placebo. The conserved cysteine and the conserved F or W are not part of the CDR3 here. A D gene is named only where the DNA matches it firmly. The size entry is marked missing in some rows and otherwise reads once, few, many or a size class.

. TRBJ1-4 TRBV6-5 12 . ASTPAGTNEKLF
few TRBJ1-1 TRBV4-2 14 . ASSQDPTATNTEAF
. TRBJ2-7 TRBV4-2 13 TRBD1 ASSQMTGDSYEQY
. TRBJ1-3 TRBV5-1 11 TRBD1 ASQQGTGNTIY
. TRBJ2-2 TRBV29-1 12 TRBD2 SVEDHSLAGELF
. TRBJ1-2 TRBV9 14 TRBD1 ASSVETGGYGYGYT
once TRBJ1-2 TRBV3-1/TRBV3-2 11 TRBD1 ASSQGQNYGYT
. TRBJ2-1 TRBV7-3 10 . ASSLAGAEQF
. TRBJ2-5 TRBV5-8 15 TRBD2 ASSRGTSARNQETQY
. TRBJ1-2 TRBV30 13 . AWIGDGNLNYGYT
. TRBJ1-1 TRBV29-1 9 . SVELGAEAF
once TRBJ2-1 TRBV7-2 12 . ASSLGTAYNEQF
. TRBJ1-1 TRBV2 17 . ASSHPKKGGQEVNTEAF
. TRBJ2-3 TRBV6-5 11 . ASSPFAVDTQY
. TRBJ2-7 TRBV29-1 12 . SVDLGTPHYEQY
. TRBJ1-2 TRBV14 13 . ASSQDRWGLYGYT
. TRBJ1-2 TRBV7-2 11 . ASSQDKYYGYT
. TRBJ1-1 TRBV7-3 12 . ASSLRGRDTEAF
. TRBJ2-1 TRBV6-5 12 TRBD1 ASRRQGAYNEQF
. TRBJ2-1 TRBV3-1/TRBV3-2 13 . ASSQGRGGVGEQF
. TRBJ2-1 TRBV10-3 14 . AISDPKGPTHNEQF
. TRBJ1-3 TRBV19 13 TRBD1 ASIRTGASGNTIY
. TRBJ2-1 TRBV5-1 13 TRBD2 ASRGPGGTNGEQF
. TRBJ1-2 TRBV20-1 9 . SAGDINGYT
. TRBJ1-2 TRBV27 16 . ASSSEGGGGSRSYGYT
. TRBJ1-2 TRBV6-5 13 . ASSYSVEGRYGYT
. TRBJ2-2 TRBV5-1 14 TRBD2 ASSFQAGTNTGELF
once TRBJ1-4 TRBV6-5 11 . ASILIGGEKLF
. TRBJ2-7 TRBV5-8 9 . ASIRGYEQY
. TRBJ2-7 TRBV11-2 13 TRBD2 ASSWTSGNDYEQY